This T cell receptor beta chain derives from a study of blood T cell repertoires in COVID-19. The overall study: Researchers got acute and convalescent COVID-19 samples from the United States, Italy and Spain.

Germline CDR1 and CDR2: MNHEY and SMNVEV (reference sequence). Trimming took 7 bases from V and 0 from J, leaving 10 bases between them. The CDR3 is 15 amino acids. Per the original data handling: Amplifying reference gene primers gave estimates of nucleated cell counts. TCRdb keeps only in-frame clones here, not all; method: immunoSEQ multiplex PCR. Clone size and the V and J calls come from that table; the DNA yielded D and trimming. Among about 220,000 clones listed, 80% to 90% were seen once. Self-reported history from a screening survey and questionnaire set each donor's cohort. The TCR was taken from a woman aged 40 to 50 with acute COVID-19. The sample taken for sequencing was PBMCs or T cells enriched from blood (not recorded which). V is TRBV27 and J is TRBJ1-6, with D uncertain. The chain's CDR3 is CASTTASSYNSPLHF. The CDR3 nucleotides are TGTGCCAGCACAACCGCGAGCTCCTATAATTCACCCCTCCACTTT.